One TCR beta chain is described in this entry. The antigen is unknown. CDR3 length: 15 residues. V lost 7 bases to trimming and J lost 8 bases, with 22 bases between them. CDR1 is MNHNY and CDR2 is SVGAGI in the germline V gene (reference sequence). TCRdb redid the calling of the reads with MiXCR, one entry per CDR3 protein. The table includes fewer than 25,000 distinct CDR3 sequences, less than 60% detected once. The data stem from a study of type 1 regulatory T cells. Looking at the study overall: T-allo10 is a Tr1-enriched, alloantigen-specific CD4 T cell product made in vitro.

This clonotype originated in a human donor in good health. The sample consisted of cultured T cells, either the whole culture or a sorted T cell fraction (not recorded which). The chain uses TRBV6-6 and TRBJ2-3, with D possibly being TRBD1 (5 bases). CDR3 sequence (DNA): TGTGCCAGCAACTTGCAGGGTCTAATCACGGGTACGCAGTATTTT. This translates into CASNLQGLITGTQYF.